This record looks at one T cell receptor (beta chain) sequence and its context. Its antigen remains unknown. From germline, CDR1 is SGHDT and CDR2 YYEEEE. Trimming removed 0 bases from V and 4 bases from J, with 8 bases in between. The CDR3 sequence is 13 residues long. Researchers ran the PCR with 60 Vbeta and 13 Jbeta primers. This table comes from immunoSEQ multiplex PCR, and its TCRdb copy is limited to in-frame clones, with some not included. The sample records around 190,000 clones, about 88% being singletons. The record originates from a study of cytomegalovirus exposure and HLA in healthy donors. General study results and limits: Later work found most CMV-associated TCR beta chains apparently HLA-restricted. Sequencing likely caused a cluster of highly shared sequence variants. Most of the TCR beta V segments (in an earlier analysis) were productive either about 87% or about 30% of the time.

This clonotype originated in a woman in her 30s in good health and CMV-seronegative. The J gene is TRBJ2-7, the V gene TRBV5-6; the D is unclear. The sequencing input was PBMCs. The CDR3 bases are TGTGCCAGCAGCTTGGTCTTTGAGTACGAGCAGTACTTC. Amino acid sequence: CASSLVFEYEQYF.